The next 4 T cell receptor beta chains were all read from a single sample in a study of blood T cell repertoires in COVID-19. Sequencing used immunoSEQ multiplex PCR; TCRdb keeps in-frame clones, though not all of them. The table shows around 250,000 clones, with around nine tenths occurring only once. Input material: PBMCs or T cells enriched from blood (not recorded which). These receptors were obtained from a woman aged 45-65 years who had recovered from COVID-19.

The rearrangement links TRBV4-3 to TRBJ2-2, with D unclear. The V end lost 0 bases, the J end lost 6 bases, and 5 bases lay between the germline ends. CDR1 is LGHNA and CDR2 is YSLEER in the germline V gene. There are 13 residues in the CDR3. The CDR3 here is CASSQEVAGELFF. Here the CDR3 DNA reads TGCGCCAGCAGCCAAGAGGTAGCCGGGGAGCTGTTTTTT.

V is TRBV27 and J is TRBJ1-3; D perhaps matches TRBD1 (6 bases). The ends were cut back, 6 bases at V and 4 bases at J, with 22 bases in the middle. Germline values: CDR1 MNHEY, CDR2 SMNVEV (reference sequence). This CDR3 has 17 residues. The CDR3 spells CASRGGWGGARGNTIYF. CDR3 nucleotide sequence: TGTGCCAGCAGAGGGGGGTGGGGGGGCGCAAGAGGAAACACCATATATTTT.

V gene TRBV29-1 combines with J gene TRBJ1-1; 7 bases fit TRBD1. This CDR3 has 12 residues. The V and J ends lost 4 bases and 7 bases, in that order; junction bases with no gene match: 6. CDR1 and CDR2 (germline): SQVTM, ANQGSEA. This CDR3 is CSVVRGDSEAFF. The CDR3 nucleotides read TGCAGCGTTGTCAGAGGGGACAGTGAAGCTTTCTTT.

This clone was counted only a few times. The CDR3 sequence: CASSVFTGGTGMNTGELFF. The CDR3, as DNA: TGTGCCAGCAGCGTGTTTACTGGCGGGACGGGTATGAATACCGGGGAGCTGTTTTTT. The V and J genes are TRBV9 and TRBJ2-2; D may be TRBD2 (6 bases). There are 19 residues in the CDR3. CDR1 is SGDLS, CDR2 YYNGEE, per germline. The V end was cut by 2 bases, the J end by 5 bases, with 25 bases between.